A single sample gave rise to the 20 T cell receptor beta chains below, sequenced in a study of tumor and adjacent non-tumor tissue in lung cancer. Three rounds of nested PCR, following a modified ARM-PCR protocol, produced the TCRbeta library. Each CDR3 protein gets one entry after TCRdb re-called the multiplex PCR reads with MiXCR. The top ten hold about 40% of the sample, which has 110,000 or so distinct CDR3 sequences, roughly 75% seen once. RNA was extracted from bulk tissue without any cell sorting. What was sequenced was lung tumor tissue. Receptors were obtained from an older woman with non-small cell lung cancer.

Points on this clonotype: Sequence at one end of the junction differs from germline and may be a read error. This rearrangement joins TRBV11-3 to TRBJ2-1; 12 bases map to TRBD2. Germline CDR1 reads SGHNT; CDR2 reads YENEEA. This CDR3 comprises 17 residues. CDR3 nucleotides: TGTGTCAGTAGCTTAGAGTTGACTAGCGGGAGCCACATTGAGCAGTTATTC. Its translation is CVSSLELTSGSHIEQLF.

About this clonotype: The junction departs from the called germline gene at one end, perhaps through a read error. The chain recombines TRBV6-2 or TRBV6-3 with TRBJ1-2; 7 positions agree with TRBD1. This CDR3 is 19 amino acids long. CDR1 is MNHEY, CDR2 SVGEGT, per germline. CDR3 sequence: CASTEPRQGRARNNYDYTF. DNA for the CDR3: TGTGCCAGCACCGAACCCCGACAGGGAAGGGCCCGGAACAACTATGACTACACCTTC.

As to this clonotype: Mismatch with germline at one junction end may stem from a read error. The chain recombines TRBV18 with TRBJ1-1; no definite D call. Germline V gene lookup returns CDR1 KGHSH and CDR2 LQKENI. This CDR3 has 14 residues. The CDR3 DNA follows: TGTGCCAGCTCCCTAGGAGGTTCGAACACTGAAGTTTTCTTT. Translation: CASSLGGSNTEVFF. The variable domain in full, completed from reference TRBV18 and TRBJ1-1, reads NAGVMQNPRHLVRRRGQEARLRCSPMKGHSHVYWYRQLPEEGLKFMVYLQKENIIDESGMPKERFSAEFPKEGPSILRIQQVVRGDSAAYFCASSLGGSNTEVFFGQGTRLTVV.

This clonotype came up a few times. The chain joins TRBV11-2 to TRBJ2-5, with TRBD2 matching over 11 bases. CDR3 length equals 15 residues. Germline V gene sequence: CDR1 SGHAT, CDR2 FQNNGV. The ends lost 4 bases at V and 1 base at J; junction bases unmatched: 2. CDR3 nucleotides: TGTGCCAGCAGCTCGGGACTAGCGGTCCAAGAGACCCAGTACTTC. Translated: CASSSGLAVQETQYF.

Comments on this clonotype: This may come from a read error, since a much larger clone is one base off. The rearrangement links TRBV6-5 to TRBJ2-7; TRBD1 agrees at 10 bases. Germline assignment: CDR1 MNHEY and CDR2 SVGAGI. Trimming took 6 bases from V and 5 from J; bases not matched to a gene: 4. This CDR3 spans 13 amino acids. The CDR3 DNA reads as TGTGCCAGCAGGACGACAGGGGGCCACGAGCAGTACTTC. This translates into CASRTTGGHEQYF.

Details on this clonotype: Its ends do not fully match the called genes, so a read error is possible. The V call is TRBV11-3, the J call TRBJ1-6; tentative D call: TRBD1 (6 bases). From germline, CDR1 is SGHNT and CDR2 YENEEA. This CDR3 is 15 amino acids long. Written as DNA, the CDR3 is TGTGCCAGCAGTTTAGAGGACAGATATAATTCACCCATTCACTTT. It codes for CASSLEDRYNSPIHF.

Many counts were recorded for this clonotype. The chain couples TRBV20-1 to TRBJ2-4; a weak D match, TRBD2 (5 bases). This CDR3 is 14 amino acids long. The germline V gene has CDR1 DFQATT and CDR2 SNEGSKA (reference sequence). V was trimmed by 1 base and J by 5 bases, leaving 12 bases between them. Written as DNA, the CDR3 is TGCAGTGCTAGAGTCACTAGTAAAGAAAACATTCAGTACTTC. This codes for CSARVTSKENIQYF.

With regard to this clonotype: Relative to the germline gene, one junction end is altered; a read error may explain this. This sequence joins TRBV4-1 and TRBJ1-5, with D tentatively TRBD1 (5 bases). The CDR3 extends over 13 amino acids. Germline-derived CDR1 and CDR2 are MGHRA and YSYEKL. The CDR3 DNA reads TGCGCCAGCATCCAAGATCAGGGTCAGCCCCAGCATTTT. It yields the protein CASIQDQGQPQHF.

With respect to this clonotype: Given the absence of the conserved phenylalanine or tryptophan at the CDR3 end, a read error is likely. The limits of the CDR3 on the DNA are not certain, so only TCRdb's listed CDR3 is given. This sequence joins TRBV29-1 and TRBJ2-7; no DNA check was done on the table's D call, TRBD1. The CDR3 contains 12 residues when both ends are counted. CDR1 is SQVTM, CDR2 ANQGSEA, per germline. CDR3 residues: CSVEGQTYEQYI.

This clonotype has only a few counts. A much larger clone differs by one base, so this may be a read error. This chain connects TRBV6-1 to TRBJ2-7, with a possible D match to TRBD1 (6 bases). The V gene's germline CDR1 is MNHNS and CDR2 SASEGT. The CDR3 length is 13 residues. CDR3 sequence: CTSSGQLSYEQYF. CDR3 bases: TGTACCAGCAGTGGACAGCTTTCCTACGAGCAGTACTTC.

With regard to this clonotype: Because the CDR3 is missing its conserved closing phenylalanine or tryptophan, this is likely a read error. V usage is TRBV12-3 or TRBV12-4 and J usage is TRBJ2-3; 10 positions agree with TRBD1. This CDR3 region has 16 residues. The CDR3 region is CASSSTGTGAADTQYC. The CDR3, as DNA: TGTGCCAGCAGTTCAACCGGGACAGGGGCGGCAGATACACAGTATTGT.

V gene TRBV11-3 combines with J gene TRBJ2-1; TRBD1 agrees at 7 bases. Trimming cost V 2 bases and J 13 bases; bases outside gene matches: 14. This CDR3 comprises 15 residues. CDR1 is SGHNT, CDR2 YENEEA, per germline. The CDR3 protein is CASSLKPTRGFGQFF. The DNA for the CDR3 is TGTGCCAGCAGCTTAAAGCCAACCAGGGGGTTCGGCCAGTTCTTC.

The chain combines TRBV11-2 with TRBJ2-3, with D possibly matching TRBD2 (7 bases). There are 15 residues in the CDR3. Germline V gives CDR1 SGHAT, CDR2 FQNNGV. Trimming shortened V by 7 bases and J by 2 bases, and 16 bases separated the two germline ends. The CDR3 is CASKRGGADTDTQYF. The CDR3 DNA follows: TGTGCCAGCAAGAGGGGGGGGGCTGACACAGATACGCAGTATTTT.

The genes are TRBV29-1 and TRBJ2-3; D gene uncertain. CDR1 and CDR2 (germline): SQVTM, ANQGSEA. V lost 4 bases and J lost 0, with 14 bases in between. The CDR3 covers 15 residues. The CDR3 sequence: CSVALGDRSTDTQYF. CDR3 nucleotides: TGCAGCGTTGCCTTGGGTGACCGAAGCACAGATACGCAGTATTTT.

Concerning this clonotype itself: A read error may produce the germline difference seen at one junction end. The V and J genes are TRBV4-3 and TRBJ2-2; D may be TRBD1 (6 bases). The CDR3 contains 15 residues. CDR1 is LGHNA and CDR2 is YSLEER in the germline V gene. CDR3 bases: TGCGCCAGCAGCCTCGTACAGGGAGTTACCGGTGAGCTGTCTTTT. Translation gives CASSLVQGVTGELSF.

Points on this clonotype: The missing conserved phenylalanine or tryptophan at the end of this CDR3 makes a read error likely. The chain uses TRBV6-2 or TRBV6-3 and TRBJ2-2, with a possible D match to TRBD2 (5 bases). CDR3 length: 17 residues. Germline values: CDR1 MNHEY, CDR2 SVGEGT. CDR3 DNA: TGTGCCAGCAGTTACACCCAAGAGAGGGCCAACACCGAGGAGCTGTTTTGT. Translated: CASSYTQERANTEELFC.

Of note for this clonotype: Since no conserved phenylalanine or tryptophan closes the CDR3, a read error is the likely cause. V gene TRBV20-1 combines with J gene TRBJ1-2; 10 bases fit TRBD1. The CDR3 is made up of 13 amino acids. J was trimmed by 8 bases and V by 7 bases; bases with no gene match: 10. Germline V lookup: CDR1 DFQATT, CDR2 SNEGSKA (reference sequence). CDR3 region: CSVRQGAGGGYTV. Here the CDR3 DNA reads TGCAGTGTTCGACAGGGGGCGGGGGGCGGCTACACCGTC.

V is TRBV20-1 and J is TRBJ2-7, with 9 nucleotides matching TRBD2. The CDR3 runs 16 residues. The germline V gene has CDR1 DFQATT and CDR2 SNEGSKA (reference sequence). V lost 6 bases, J lost 3 bases, and 15 bases stayed unmatched. The CDR3, as DNA: TGCAGTGCAACGGGATTAGCGGGGGCCTCTAGCTACGAGCAGTACTTC. It specifies CSATGLAGASSYEQYF.

Comment on this clonotype: An end of the junction differs from the germline gene, which may be a read error. The J gene is TRBJ1-3, the V gene TRBV11-3, with no clear D. Germline CDR1 SGHNT, CDR2 YENEEA. The CDR3 is 13 amino acids. CDR3 DNA: TGTACCAGCAGGTCTGACACCGGAGACACCATATATTTT. Amino acid sequence: CTSRSDTGDTIYF.

A remark on this clonotype: In this CDR3 the conserved last residue, phenylalanine or tryptophan, is missing, so a read error is likely. The chain employs TRBV6-2 or TRBV6-3 and TRBJ2-2, with 10 positions matching TRBD1. Per the germline V gene, CDR1 is MNHEY and CDR2 is SVGEGT. Unmatched junction bases numbered 1, after V lost 6 bases and J lost 3 bases. This CDR3 has 14 residues. In DNA, the CDR3 is TGTGCCAGCAGAGACAGGGGGCACACCGGGGAGCTGTTTCTT. It codes for CASRDRGHTGELFL.